The present entry profiles one TCR beta chain with its context. The antigen remains undetermined. A read error may be the cause here, since a much bigger clone is one base away. Since the CDR3 does not end with the conserved phenylalanine or tryptophan, this likely comes from a read error. As for time point: newly diagnosed GD, antithyroid drugs for less than 3 months. Construction of the TCR library relied on RNA isolated from PBMCs. The data derive from a study of regulatory T cells in long-lasting Graves disease. Overall study results and limits: Having few samples may have compromised the accuracy. The persistent group shared about 2,600 public clonotypes, more than the approximately 970 shared by new patients. TRBV28, TRBJ1-2 and TRBJ2-5 were favored in persistent disease.

CDR1 SGHRS and CDR2 YFSETQ come from the germline V gene. CDR3 length: 16 amino acids. The ends were cut back, 0 bases at V and 1 base at J, with 13 bases in the middle. Through Arm-PCR of CDR3 regions and iRepertoire HTBI primers, TCR beta libraries were built. Original methodology: Across all samples, about 62 TRBV segments and about 14 TRBJ segments were identified. TCRdb reanalysed the multiplex PCR reads using MiXCR and keeps one entry per CDR3 protein. Clone size and V and J calls follow TCRdb, not the original study. The sample consists of 400,000 to 500,000 distinct CDR3 sequences, 15% of them appearing once. These data were also filed under a second study, of T cells in Graves' hyperthyroidism and ophthalmopathy.

The rearrangement links TRBV5-1 to TRBJ2-5, with D perhaps matching TRBD1 (7 bases). The sequence derives from a woman aged 40 to 49 with Graves disease. Sequenced material: peripheral blood mononuclear cells (PBMCs), taken at new diagnosis, from a patient treated with antithyroid drugs. This CDR3 reads CASSLEPQGGQETQYL. CDR3 DNA sequence: TGCGCCAGCAGCTTGGAGCCCCAGGGGGGCCAAGAGACCCAGTACCTC.